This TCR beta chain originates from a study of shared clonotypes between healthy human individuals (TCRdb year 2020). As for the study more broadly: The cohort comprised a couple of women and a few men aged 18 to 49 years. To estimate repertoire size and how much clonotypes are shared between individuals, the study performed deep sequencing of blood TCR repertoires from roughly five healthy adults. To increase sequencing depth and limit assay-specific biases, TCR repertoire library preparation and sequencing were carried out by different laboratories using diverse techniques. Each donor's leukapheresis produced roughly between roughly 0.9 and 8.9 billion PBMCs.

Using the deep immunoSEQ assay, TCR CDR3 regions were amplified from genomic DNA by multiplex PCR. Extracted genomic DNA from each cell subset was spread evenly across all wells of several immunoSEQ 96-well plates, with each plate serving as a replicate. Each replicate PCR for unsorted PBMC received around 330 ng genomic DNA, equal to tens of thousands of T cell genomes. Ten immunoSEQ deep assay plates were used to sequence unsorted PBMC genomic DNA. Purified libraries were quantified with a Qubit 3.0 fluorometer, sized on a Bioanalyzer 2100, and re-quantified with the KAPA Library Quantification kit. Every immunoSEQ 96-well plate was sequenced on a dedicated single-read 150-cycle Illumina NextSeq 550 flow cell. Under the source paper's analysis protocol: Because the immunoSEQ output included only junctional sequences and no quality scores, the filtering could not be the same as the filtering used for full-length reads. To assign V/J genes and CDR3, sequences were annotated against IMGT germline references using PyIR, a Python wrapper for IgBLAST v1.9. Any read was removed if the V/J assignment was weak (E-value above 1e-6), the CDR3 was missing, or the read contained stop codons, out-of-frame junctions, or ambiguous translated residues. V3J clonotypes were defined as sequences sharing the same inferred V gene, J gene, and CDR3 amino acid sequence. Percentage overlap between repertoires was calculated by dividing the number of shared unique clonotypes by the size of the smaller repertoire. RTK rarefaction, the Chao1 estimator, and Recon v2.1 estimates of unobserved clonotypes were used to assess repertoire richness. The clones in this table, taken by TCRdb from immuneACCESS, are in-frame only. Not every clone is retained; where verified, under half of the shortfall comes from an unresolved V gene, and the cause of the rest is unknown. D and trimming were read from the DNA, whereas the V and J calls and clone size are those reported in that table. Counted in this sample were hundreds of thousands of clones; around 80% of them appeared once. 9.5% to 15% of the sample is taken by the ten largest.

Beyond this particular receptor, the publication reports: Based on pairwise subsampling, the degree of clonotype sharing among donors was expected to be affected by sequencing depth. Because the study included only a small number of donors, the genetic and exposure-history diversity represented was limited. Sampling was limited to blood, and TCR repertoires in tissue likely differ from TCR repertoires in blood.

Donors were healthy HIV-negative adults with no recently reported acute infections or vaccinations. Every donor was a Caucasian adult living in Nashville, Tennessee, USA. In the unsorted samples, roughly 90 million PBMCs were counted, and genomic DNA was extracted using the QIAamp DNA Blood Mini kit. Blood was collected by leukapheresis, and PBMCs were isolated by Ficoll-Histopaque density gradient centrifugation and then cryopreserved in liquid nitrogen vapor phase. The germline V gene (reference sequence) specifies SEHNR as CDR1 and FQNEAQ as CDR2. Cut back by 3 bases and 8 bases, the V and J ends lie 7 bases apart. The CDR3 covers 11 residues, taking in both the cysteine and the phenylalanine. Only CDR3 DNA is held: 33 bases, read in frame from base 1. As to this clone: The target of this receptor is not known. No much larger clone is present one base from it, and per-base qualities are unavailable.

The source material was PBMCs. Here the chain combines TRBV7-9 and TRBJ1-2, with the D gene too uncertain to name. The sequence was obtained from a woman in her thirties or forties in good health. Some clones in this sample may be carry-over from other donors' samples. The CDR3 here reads CASSFFGGYTF. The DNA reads TGTGCCAGCAGCTTCTTCGGGGGCTACACCTTC.